Presented here are 5 T cell receptor beta chains from one specimen sequenced in a study of blood T cell repertoires in COVID-19. TCRdb's table, derived via immunoSEQ multiplex PCR, lists solely in-frame clones and lacks some. Among fewer than 300,000 clones listed, 80% to 90% were seen once. The sample taken for sequencing was PBMCs or T cells enriched from blood (not recorded which). The receptor set was obtained from a woman aged 30 to 39 who had recovered from COVID-19.

The rearrangement links TRBV19 to TRBJ2-7; maybe TRBD1 (7 bases). The CDR3 sequence is 13 residues long. Trimming stripped 6 bases from V and 6 bases from J, with 15 bases between. CDR1 and CDR2 (germline): LNHDA, SQIVND (reference sequence). CDR3 sequence: CASSKRGTVEQYF. CDR3 nucleotides: TGTGCCAGTAGCAAACGGGGGACAGTCGAGCAGTACTTC.

The V and J genes are TRBV18 and TRBJ1-4; D possibly corresponds to TRBD1 (6 bases). The CDR3 has 15 residues. From germline, CDR1 is KGHSH and CDR2 LQKENI. V was pared by 2 bases and J by 3 bases, with 10 bases between. The CDR3 here is CASSPDRQSNEKLFF. The CDR3 DNA reads as TGTGCCAGCTCACCAGACAGGCAGTCTAATGAAAAACTGTTTTTT.

The chain is built from TRBV5-1 and TRBJ1-2; D perhaps matches TRBD1 (6 bases). CDR1 SGHRS and CDR2 YFSETQ come from the germline V gene. This CDR3 has 16 amino acids. The V gene lost 0 bases and the J gene lost 5 bases, with 17 bases spanning the gap. CDR3 loop: CASSLVRQGRGYGYTF. The CDR3 bases are TGCGCCAGCAGCTTGGTACGCCAGGGGCGTGGGTATGGCTACACCTTC.

The J gene is TRBJ2-3, the V gene TRBV2; 7 positions agree with TRBD2. The CDR3 loop spans 14 amino acids. V lost 6 bases, J lost 2 bases, and 5 bases stayed unmatched. Germline V CDR1 and CDR2: SNHLY, FYNNEI. CDR3 nucleotide sequence: TGTGCCAGCAGGGAGGGGACTATCACAGATACGCAGTATTTT. Translated: CASREGTITDTQYF.

The chain carries TRBV7-3 and TRBJ1-1, with a tentative D call TRBD1 (5 bases). The CDR3 has 14 residues. The ends were cut back, 5 bases at V and 0 bases at J, with 10 bases in the middle. The germline V gene has CDR1 SGHTA and CDR2 FQGTGA. The CDR3 nucleotides are TGTGCCAGCAGCCCGAGACAGTTGAACACTGAAGCTTTCTTT. Its translation is CASSPRQLNTEAFF. The variable domain in full, completed from reference TRBV7-3 and TRBJ1-1, reads GAGVSQTPSNKVTEKGKYVELRCDPISGHTALYWYRQSLGQGPEFLIYFQGTGAADDSGLPNDRFFAVRPEGSVSTLKIQRTERGDSAVYLCASSPRQLNTEAFFGQGTRLTVV.